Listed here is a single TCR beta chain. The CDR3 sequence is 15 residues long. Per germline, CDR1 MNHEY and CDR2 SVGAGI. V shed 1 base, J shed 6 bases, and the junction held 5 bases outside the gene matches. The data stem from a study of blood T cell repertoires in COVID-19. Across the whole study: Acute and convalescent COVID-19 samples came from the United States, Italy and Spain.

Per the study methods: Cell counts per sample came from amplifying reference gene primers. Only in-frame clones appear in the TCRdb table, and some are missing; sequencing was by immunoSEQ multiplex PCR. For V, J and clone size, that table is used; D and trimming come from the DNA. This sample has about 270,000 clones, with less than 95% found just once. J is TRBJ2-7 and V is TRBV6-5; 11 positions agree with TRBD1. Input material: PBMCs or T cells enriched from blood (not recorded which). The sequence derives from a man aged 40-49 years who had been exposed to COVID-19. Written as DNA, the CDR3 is TGTGCCAGCAGTTACTTCGGACAGGGGGCTGGCGAGCAGTACTTC. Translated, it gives CASSYFGQGAGEQYF.